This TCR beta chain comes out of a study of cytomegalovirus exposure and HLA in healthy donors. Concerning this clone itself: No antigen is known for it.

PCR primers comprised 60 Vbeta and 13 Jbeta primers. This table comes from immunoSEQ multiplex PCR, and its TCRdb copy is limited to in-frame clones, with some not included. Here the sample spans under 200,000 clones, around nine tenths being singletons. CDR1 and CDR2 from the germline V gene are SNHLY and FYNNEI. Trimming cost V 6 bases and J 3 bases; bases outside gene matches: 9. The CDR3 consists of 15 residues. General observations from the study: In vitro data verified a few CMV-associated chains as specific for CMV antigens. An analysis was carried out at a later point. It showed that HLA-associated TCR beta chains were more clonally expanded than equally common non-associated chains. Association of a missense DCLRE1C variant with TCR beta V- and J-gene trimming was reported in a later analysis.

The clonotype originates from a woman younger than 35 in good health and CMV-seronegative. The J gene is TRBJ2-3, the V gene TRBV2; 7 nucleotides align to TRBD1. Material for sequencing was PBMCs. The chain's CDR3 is CASSEQGFETDTQYF. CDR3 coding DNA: TGTGCCAGCAGCGAACAGGGGTTTGAGACAGATACGCAGTATTTT.